This entry lists 2 T cell receptor beta chains sequenced from one sample in a study of vaccination and CD4 T cells after COVID-19. Researchers used the Oncomine TCR Beta short-read assay to sequence DNA from cultured CD4+ T cells. TCRdb re-derived calls from the PCR reads in MiXCR, one entry per CDR3 protein. The data contain under 6,500 distinct CDR3 sequences, about 46% of them seen just once; the ten biggest clones take up roughly 28%. Antigens of these TCRs are unknown. Documented treatment: approximately 9-day PBMC culture with coronavirus spike peptide pools or control peptides (ViraFEST assay). The sample was CD4+ T cells from blood, cultured in vitro. The receptors were gathered from a human donor who had recovered from COVID-19.

The chain has TRBV20-1 and TRBJ1-5, with TRBD1 as a possible D gene (6 bases). The V end was cut by 0 bases, the J end by 5 bases, with 14 bases between. Germline V gene data show CDR1 as DFQATT and CDR2 as SNEGSKA (reference sequence). The CDR3 contains 15 residues. DNA of the CDR3: TGCAGTGCTAGAGATCGGGTAGGGGGGGATCAGCCCCAGCATTTT. Residues: CSARDRVGGDQPQHF.

This clonotype has a handful of counts. The chain is built from TRBV7-9 and TRBJ1-3; no reliable D call. The CDR3 is made up of 15 amino acids. Trimming removed 2 bases at V and 0 bases at J, with 8 bases between. Germline V gene sequence: CDR1 SEHNR, CDR2 FQNEAQ (reference sequence). The CDR3 spells CASSLRGISGNTIYF. CDR3 nucleotides: TGTGCCAGCAGCTTACGAGGAATCTCTGGAAACACCATATATTTT.